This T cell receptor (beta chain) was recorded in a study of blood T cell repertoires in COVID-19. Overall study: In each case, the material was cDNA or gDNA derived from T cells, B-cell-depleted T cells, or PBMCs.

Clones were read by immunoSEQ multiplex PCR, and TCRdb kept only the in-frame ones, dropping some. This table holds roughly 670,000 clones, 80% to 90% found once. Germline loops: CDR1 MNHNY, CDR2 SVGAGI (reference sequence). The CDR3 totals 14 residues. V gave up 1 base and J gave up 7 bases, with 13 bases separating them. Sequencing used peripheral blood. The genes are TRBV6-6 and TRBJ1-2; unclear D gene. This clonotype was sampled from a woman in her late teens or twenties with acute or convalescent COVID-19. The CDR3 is CASSYLHGQAGYTF. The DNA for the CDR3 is TGTGCCAGCAGTTACTTACACGGCCAGGCTGGCTACACCTTC.